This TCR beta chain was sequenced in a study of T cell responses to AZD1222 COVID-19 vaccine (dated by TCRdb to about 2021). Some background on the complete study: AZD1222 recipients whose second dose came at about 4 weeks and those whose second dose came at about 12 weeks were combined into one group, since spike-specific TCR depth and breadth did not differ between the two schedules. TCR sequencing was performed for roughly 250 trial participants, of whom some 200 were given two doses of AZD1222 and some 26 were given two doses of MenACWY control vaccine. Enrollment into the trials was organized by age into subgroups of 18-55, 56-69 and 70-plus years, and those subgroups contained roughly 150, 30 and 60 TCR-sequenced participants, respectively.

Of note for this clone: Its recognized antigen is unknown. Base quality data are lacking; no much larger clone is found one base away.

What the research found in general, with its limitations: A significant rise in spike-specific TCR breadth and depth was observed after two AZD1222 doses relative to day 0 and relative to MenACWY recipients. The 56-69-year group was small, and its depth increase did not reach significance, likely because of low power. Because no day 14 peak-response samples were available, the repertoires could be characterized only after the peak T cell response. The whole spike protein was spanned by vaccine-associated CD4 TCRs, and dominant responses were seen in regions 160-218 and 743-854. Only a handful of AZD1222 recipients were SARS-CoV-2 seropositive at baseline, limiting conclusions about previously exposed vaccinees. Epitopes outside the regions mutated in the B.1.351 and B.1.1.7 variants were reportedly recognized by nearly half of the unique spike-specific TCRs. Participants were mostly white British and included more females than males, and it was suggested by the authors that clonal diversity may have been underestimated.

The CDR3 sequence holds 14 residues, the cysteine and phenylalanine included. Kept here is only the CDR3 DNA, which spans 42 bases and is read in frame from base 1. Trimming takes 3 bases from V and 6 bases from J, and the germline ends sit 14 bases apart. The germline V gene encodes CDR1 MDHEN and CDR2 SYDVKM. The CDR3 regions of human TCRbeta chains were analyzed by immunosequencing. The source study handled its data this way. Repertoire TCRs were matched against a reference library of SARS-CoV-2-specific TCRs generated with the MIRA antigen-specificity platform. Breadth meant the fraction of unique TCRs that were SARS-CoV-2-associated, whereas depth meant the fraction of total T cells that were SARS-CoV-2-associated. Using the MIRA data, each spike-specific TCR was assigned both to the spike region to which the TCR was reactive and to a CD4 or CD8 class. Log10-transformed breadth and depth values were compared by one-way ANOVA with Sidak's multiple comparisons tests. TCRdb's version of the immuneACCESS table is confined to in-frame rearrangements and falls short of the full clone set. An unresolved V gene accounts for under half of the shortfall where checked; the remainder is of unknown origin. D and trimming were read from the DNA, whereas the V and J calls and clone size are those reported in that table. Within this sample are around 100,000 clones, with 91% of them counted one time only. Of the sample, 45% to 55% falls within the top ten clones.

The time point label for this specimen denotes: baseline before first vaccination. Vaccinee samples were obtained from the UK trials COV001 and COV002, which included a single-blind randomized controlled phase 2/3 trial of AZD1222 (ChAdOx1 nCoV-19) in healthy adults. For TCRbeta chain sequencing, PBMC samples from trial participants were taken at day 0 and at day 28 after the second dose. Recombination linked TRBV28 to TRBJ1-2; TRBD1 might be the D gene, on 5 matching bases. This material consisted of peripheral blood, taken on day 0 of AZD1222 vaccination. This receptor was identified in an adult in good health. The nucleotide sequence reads TGTGCCAGCAGTTTGTACGCGGGACCCAATGGCTACACCTTC. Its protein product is CASSLYAGPNGYTF.